The clone carrying this T cell receptor (beta chain) was detected a few times. What it recognizes is unknown. This sample was taken from a study of T cell repertoires in cytomegalovirus infection. About the study: Public TCR beta signatures marked donors with CMV infection and the matching HLA. The study, taken as a whole, reports: The study identified carriers of CMV plus the relevant HLA from cumulative public TCR beta family frequency. The study found HLA-C-restricted CMV-specific TCR beta clonotypes dominating the ex vivo response.

TCRdb analysed the reads with MiXCR anew, one entry per CDR3 protein. This table has approximately 150,000 distinct CDR3 sequences, about 6.5% appearing once. The CDR3 loop spans 14 amino acids. Germline values: CDR1 LNHDA, CDR2 SQIVND (reference sequence). V dropped 7 bases and J dropped 3 bases, with 15 bases sitting between them. The gene calls are TRBV19 and TRBJ2-5; D is possibly TRBD1 (6 bases). This TCR was recovered from a human donor in good health (CMV status not recorded). Some clones in this sample may be carry-over from other donors' samples. The sequencing sample was made of PBMCs. CDR3 DNA: TGTGCCAGTACCCCCAGGGGTGAGGAAGAGACCCAGTACTTC. This translates into CASTPRGEEETQYF.